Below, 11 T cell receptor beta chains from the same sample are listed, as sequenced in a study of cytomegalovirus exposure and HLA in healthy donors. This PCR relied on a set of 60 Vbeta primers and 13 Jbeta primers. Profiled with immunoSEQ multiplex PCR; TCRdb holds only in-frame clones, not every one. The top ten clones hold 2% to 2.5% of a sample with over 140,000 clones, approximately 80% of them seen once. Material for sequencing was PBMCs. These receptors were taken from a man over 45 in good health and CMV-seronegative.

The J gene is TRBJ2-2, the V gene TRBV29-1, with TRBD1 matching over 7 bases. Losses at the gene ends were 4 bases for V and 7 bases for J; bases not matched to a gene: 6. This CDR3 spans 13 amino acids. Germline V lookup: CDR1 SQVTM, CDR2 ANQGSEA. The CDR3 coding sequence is TGCAGCGTTGTGGGACAGAGCGTCGGGGAGCTGTTTTTT. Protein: CSVVGQSVGELFF.

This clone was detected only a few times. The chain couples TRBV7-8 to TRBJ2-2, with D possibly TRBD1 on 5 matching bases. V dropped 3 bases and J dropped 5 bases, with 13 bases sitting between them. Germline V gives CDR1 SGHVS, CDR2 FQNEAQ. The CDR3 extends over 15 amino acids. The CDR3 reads CASSFKTAGTGELFF. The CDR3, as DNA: TGTGCCAGCAGCTTTAAGACAGCCGGGACCGGGGAGCTGTTTTTT.

CDR3 amino acids: CASSFWRESTDTQYF. The CDR3 DNA is TGTGCCAGCAGCTTTTGGCGGGAGAGCACAGATACGCAGTATTTT. The rearrangement uses TRBV5-6 and TRBJ2-3; the match to TRBD2 covers 7 bases. The CDR3 consists of 15 residues. Germline V gene sequence: CDR1 SGHDT, CDR2 YYEEEE. J lost 0 bases, V lost 2 bases, and 3 bases had no gene match.

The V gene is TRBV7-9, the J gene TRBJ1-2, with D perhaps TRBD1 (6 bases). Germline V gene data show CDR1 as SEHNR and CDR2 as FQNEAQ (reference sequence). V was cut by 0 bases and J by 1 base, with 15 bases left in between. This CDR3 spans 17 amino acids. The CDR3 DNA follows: TGTGCCAGCAGCTTAGCGAATTTACAGGGACATAACTATGGCTACACCTTC. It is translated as CASSLANLQGHNYGYTF.

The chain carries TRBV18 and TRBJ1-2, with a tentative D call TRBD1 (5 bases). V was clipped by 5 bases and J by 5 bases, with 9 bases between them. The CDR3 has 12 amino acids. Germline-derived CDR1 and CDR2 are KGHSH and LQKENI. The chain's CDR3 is CASSDGTYGYTF. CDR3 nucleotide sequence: TGTGCCAGCTCAGACGGGACTTATGGCTACACCTTC.

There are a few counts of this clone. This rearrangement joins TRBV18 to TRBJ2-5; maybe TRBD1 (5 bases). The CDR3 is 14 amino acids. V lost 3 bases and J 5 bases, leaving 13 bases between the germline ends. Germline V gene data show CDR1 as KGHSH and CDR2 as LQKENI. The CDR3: CASSPLGAGETQYF. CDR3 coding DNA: TGTGCCAGCTCACCTTTAGGGGCAGGGGAGACCCAGTACTTC.

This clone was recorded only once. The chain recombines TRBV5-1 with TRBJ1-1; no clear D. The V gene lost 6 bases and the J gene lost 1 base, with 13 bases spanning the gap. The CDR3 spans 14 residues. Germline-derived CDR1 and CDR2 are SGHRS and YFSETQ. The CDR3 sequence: CASKDSGPNTEAFF. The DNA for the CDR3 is TGCGCCAGCAAGGACTCAGGCCCGAACACTGAAGCTTTCTTT.

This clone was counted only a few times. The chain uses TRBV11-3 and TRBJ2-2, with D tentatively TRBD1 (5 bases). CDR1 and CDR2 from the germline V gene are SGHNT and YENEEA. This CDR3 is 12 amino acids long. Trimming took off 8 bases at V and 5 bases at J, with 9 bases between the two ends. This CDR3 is CASERQTGELFF. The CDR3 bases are TGTGCCAGCGAGAGACAGACCGGGGAGCTGTTTTTT. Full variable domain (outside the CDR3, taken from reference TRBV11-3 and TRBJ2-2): EAGVVQSPRYKIIEKKQPVAFWCNPISGHNTLYWYLQNLGQGPELLIRYENEEAVDDSQLPKDRFSAERLKGVDSTLKIQPAELGDSAVYLCASERQTGELFFGEGSRLTVL.

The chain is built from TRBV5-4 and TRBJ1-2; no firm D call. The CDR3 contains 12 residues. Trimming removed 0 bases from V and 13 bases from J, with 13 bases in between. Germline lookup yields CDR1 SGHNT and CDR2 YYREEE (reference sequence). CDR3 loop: CASSLGAVSGTF. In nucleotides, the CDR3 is TGTGCCAGCAGCTTGGGTGCGGTTTCGGGCACCTTC.

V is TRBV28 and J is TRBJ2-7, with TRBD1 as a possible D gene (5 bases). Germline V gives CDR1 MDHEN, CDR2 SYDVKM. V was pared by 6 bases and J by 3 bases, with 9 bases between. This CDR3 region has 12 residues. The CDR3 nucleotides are TGTGCCAGCAGCCTGGACAACTACGAGCAGTACTTC. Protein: CASSLDNYEQYF.

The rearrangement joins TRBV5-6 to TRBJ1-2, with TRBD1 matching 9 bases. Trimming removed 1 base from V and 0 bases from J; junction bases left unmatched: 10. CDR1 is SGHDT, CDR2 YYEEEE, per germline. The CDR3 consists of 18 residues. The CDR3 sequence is CASSLRRDRDKPNYGYTF. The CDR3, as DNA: TGTGCCAGCAGCTTGCGCCGGGACAGGGACAAACCTAACTATGGCTACACCTTC.